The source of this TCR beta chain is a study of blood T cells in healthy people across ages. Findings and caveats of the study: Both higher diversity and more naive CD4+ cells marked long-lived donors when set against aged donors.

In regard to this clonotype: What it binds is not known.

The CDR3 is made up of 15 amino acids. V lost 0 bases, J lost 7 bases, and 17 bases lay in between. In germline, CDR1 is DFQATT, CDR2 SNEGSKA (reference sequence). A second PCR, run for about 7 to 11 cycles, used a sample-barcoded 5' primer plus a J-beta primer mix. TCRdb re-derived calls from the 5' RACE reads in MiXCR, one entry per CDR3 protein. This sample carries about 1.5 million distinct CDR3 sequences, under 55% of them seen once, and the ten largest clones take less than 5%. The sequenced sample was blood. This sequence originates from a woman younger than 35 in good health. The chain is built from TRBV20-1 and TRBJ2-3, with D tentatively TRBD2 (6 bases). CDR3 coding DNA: TGCAGTGCTAGAGAGGAGGGGTCTCCGTTTAATACGCAGTATTTT. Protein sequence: CSAREEGSPFNTQYF.